The count of the clone carrying this TCR beta chain is one. The time point: after dendritic cell vaccination, including at tumor progression/relapse. This specimen belongs to a study of glioma-infiltrating T cells after dendritic cell vaccination. CDR3 length: 16 amino acids. Germline V gives CDR1 SGHRS, CDR2 YFSETQ. V was trimmed by 0 bases and J by 6 bases, leaving 17 bases between them. The table came from immunoSEQ multiplex PCR; TCRdb's copy has only in-frame clones and leaves some out. The sample has over 80,000 clones, around four fifths seen once. This TCR derives from a human donor with glioblastoma. The chain combines TRBV5-1 with TRBJ2-3; possibly TRBD2 for D (6 bases). The sequencing used blood, collected after dendritic cell vaccination. In DNA, the CDR3 is TGCGCCAGCAGCTTGGCCCAGTCTAGCGATACGGATACGCAGTATTTT. Amino acids: CASSLAQSSDTDTQYF.